The 23 T cell receptor beta chains in this list originate from one sample, sequenced in a study of T cells in Graves' hyperthyroidism and ophthalmopathy. Amplification targeted TCR beta CDR3 regions from RNA transcripts. HTBI primers were employed in a first-round RT-PCR of the TCR CDR3. TCRdb processed the multiplex PCR reads anew with MiXCR; each CDR3 protein has one entry. This table holds about 540,000 distinct CDR3 sequences, about 43% found once. Sequencing used peripheral blood or thyroid tissue (not recorded which). The source of these receptors is a woman between 18 and 29 years old with Graves' hyperthyroidism.

The chain recombines TRBV15 with TRBJ2-5, with a weak D call TRBD2 (6 bases). The germline V gene encodes CDR1 LNHNV and CDR2 YYDKDF (reference sequence). Trimming shortened V by 1 base and J by 5 bases, and 14 bases separated the two germline ends. This CDR3 has 15 amino acids. DNA of the CDR3: TGTGCCACCAGCAGAGGGTCCGGAGGGGTGGAGACCCAGTACTTC. It is translated as CATSRGSGGVETQYF.

The chain has TRBV7-6 and TRBJ1-4; 7 nucleotides line up with TRBD1. The CDR3 length is 17 residues. Trimming at V came to 5 bases and at J to 11 bases, leaving 20 bases not matched to a gene. Germline V gene sequence: CDR1 SGHVS, CDR2 FNYEAQ. CDR3 protein: CASSRRKGRDSPAKLFF. The CDR3, as DNA: TGTGCCAGCAGCAGAAGAAAGGGCCGGGACAGTCCAGCCAAACTGTTTTTT.

This clonotype was counted ten times or more. The chain combines TRBV19 with TRBJ1-2, with D unclear. Germline CDR1 is LNHDA and CDR2 is SQIVND (reference sequence). The CDR3 length is 11 residues. Trimming cost V 11 bases and J 6 bases, with 13 bases left between them. The CDR3 spells CACGKRDGYTF. The CDR3 nucleotides are TGTGCCTGCGGTAAGAGGGATGGCTACACCTTC.

At least ten counts were recorded for this clonotype. The chain recombines TRBV7-3 with TRBJ2-7; 11 nucleotides agree with TRBD2. This CDR3 contains 17 residues. V was pared by 5 bases and J by 2 bases, with 11 bases of the junction left unmatched. Germline values: CDR1 SGHTA, CDR2 FQGTGA. The CDR3 spells CASSPGPGTSGPYEQYF. DNA for the CDR3: TGTGCCAGCAGCCCTGGGCCCGGGACTAGCGGCCCCTACGAGCAGTACTTC.

About this clonotype itself: No conserved phenylalanine or tryptophan is present at the end of the CDR3, so a read error is the likely explanation. The rearrangement joins TRBV2 to TRBJ1-2; D gene uncertain. V lost 9 bases and J 2 bases, leaving 13 bases between the germline ends. This CDR3 is built from 13 residues. Germline V gene lookup returns CDR1 SNHLY and CDR2 FYNNEI. The CDR3 here is CASSTGINYGYTL. The CDR3 nucleotides are TGTGCCAGTAGCACCGGGATCAACTATGGCTACACCCTC.

There are a few counts of this clonotype. This chain connects TRBV7-3 to TRBJ2-3, with 7 bases lining up with TRBD2. J was trimmed by 1 base and V by 5 bases; bases with no gene match: 6. Germline values: CDR1 SGHTA, CDR2 FQGTGA. This CDR3 comprises 15 residues. The CDR3, as DNA: TGTGCCAGCAGCCCTCAAGCGGGGCGCACAGATACGCAGTATTTT. This translates into CASSPQAGRTDTQYF.

This clonotype has only a few counts. Written as DNA, the CDR3 is TGCGCCAGCAGTGATTCATCTAGATGTGGGGCCGGGGAGCTGTTTTTT. It translates to CASSDSSRCGAGELFF. The V call is TRBV10-1, the J call TRBJ2-2; no clear D gene. Per germline, CDR1 WNHNN and CDR2 SYGVQD (reference sequence). The CDR3 covers 16 residues. V lost 3 bases and J 6 bases, leaving 17 bases between the germline ends.

The V call is TRBV11-2, the J call TRBJ2-3; a possible D gene is TRBD2 (6 bases). Germline V gives CDR1 SGHAT, CDR2 FQNNGV. The CDR3 covers 14 residues. Deletions cut 2 bases from V and 3 bases from J, with 9 bases between. CDR3 in amino acids: CASSLSAGTDTQYF. CDR3 bases: TGTGCCAGCAGCTTAAGTGCGGGAACAGATACGCAGTATTTT.

The chain links TRBV20-1 to TRBJ1-4; D is uncertain. CDR1 is DFQATT and CDR2 is SNEGSKA in the germline V gene (reference sequence). V was pared by 6 bases and J by 6 bases, with 20 bases between. The CDR3 length is 15 residues. CDR3 amino acids: CSASSLDLEDEKLFF. The CDR3 DNA reads TGCAGTGCCAGCAGTTTAGACTTGGAGGATGAAAAACTGTTTTTT.

For this clonotype: The CDR3 carries no conserved terminal phenylalanine or tryptophan, so it likely arises from a read error. The chain couples TRBV7-9 to TRBJ2-7; D is uncertain. The CDR3 sequence is 15 residues long. Germline lookup yields CDR1 SEHNR and CDR2 FQNEAQ (reference sequence). CDR3 in amino acids: CANSVDGTGSYEQYL. CDR3 bases: TGTGCCAACAGCGTAGATGGTACGGGCTCCTACGAGCAGTACCTC.

The sample holds many counts of this clonotype. V usage is TRBV7-9 and J usage is TRBJ2-7; perhaps TRBD1 as D (6 bases). This CDR3 is built from 14 residues. Germline CDR1 SEHNR, CDR2 FQNEAQ (reference sequence). Trimming took off 5 bases at V and 1 base at J, with 12 bases between the two ends. The CDR3 reads CASSPPQGSYEQYF. The CDR3 DNA sequence: TGTGCCAGCAGCCCTCCCCAGGGGTCCTACGAGCAGTACTTC.

The chain employs TRBV7-9 and TRBJ1-1; D may be TRBD1 (6 bases). Deletions cut 7 bases from V and 6 bases from J, with 9 bases between. The V gene's germline CDR1 is SEHNR and CDR2 FQNEAQ (reference sequence). This CDR3 is built from 11 residues. This CDR3 is CASKGDAEAFF. Written as DNA, the CDR3 is TGTGCCAGCAAGGGGGACGCTGAAGCTTTCTTT.

The chain couples TRBV27 to TRBJ1-1, with TRBD1 matching over 9 bases. Germline V gene lookup returns CDR1 MNHEY and CDR2 SMNVEV (reference sequence). The trim removed 5 bases at V and 1 base at J, leaving 2 bases unmatched. CDR3 length: 14 amino acids. CDR3 bases: TGTGCCAGCAGTCAGACAGGGGGGAACACTGAAGCTTTCTTT. This codes for CASSQTGGNTEAFF.

This rearrangement joins TRBV29-1 to TRBJ2-1; 13 bases are a match to TRBD2. The J segment lost 4 bases and the V segment lost 7 bases, leaving 10 bases of the junction unmatched. CDR1 and CDR2 (germline): SQVTM, ANQGSEA. This CDR3 region has 16 residues. CDR3 nucleotide sequence: TGCAGCGCTACGTGCGGGACTAGCGGGACTTACAATGAGCAGTTCTTC. Residues: CSATCGTSGTYNEQFF.

This clonotype was recorded at least ten times. Sequence at one end of the junction differs from germline and may be a read error. J is TRBJ2-7 and V is TRBV7-7; 7 nucleotides agree with TRBD1. Germline-derived CDR1 and CDR2 are SSHAT and FNYEAQ (reference sequence). The CDR3 sequence is 14 residues long. The CDR3 coding sequence is TGTGCTAGCAACATGGGGACAGTGGGCTACGAGCAGTACTTC. The encoded protein is CASNMGTVGYEQYF.

The chain uses TRBV6-1 and TRBJ2-1; possibly TRBD2 for D (6 bases). There are 14 residues in the CDR3. The V gene lost 6 bases and the J gene lost 0 bases, with 9 bases spanning the gap. Germline CDR1 and CDR2: MNHNS and SASEGT. The CDR3: CASSELASYNEQFF. In DNA, the CDR3 is TGTGCCAGCAGCGAACTAGCCTCCTACAATGAGCAGTTCTTC.

As to this clonotype: This may be a read error: a much more frequent sequence differs by one nucleotide. V usage is TRBV25-1 and J usage is TRBJ2-3, with a possible D match to TRBD2 (7 bases). V was trimmed by 3 bases and J by 4 bases, leaving 11 bases between them. The CDR3 consists of 14 residues. Germline lookup yields CDR1 MGHDK and CDR2 SYGVNS. Here the CDR3 reads CASSEAGAADTQYF. CDR3 nucleotide sequence: TGTGCCAGCAGTGAGGCGGGGGCCGCAGATACGCAGTATTTT.

This clonotype has at least ten counts. The chain is built from TRBV5-1 and TRBJ1-1; TRBD1 matches 8 bases. Germline V gene data show CDR1 as SGHRS and CDR2 as YFSETQ. The CDR3 sequence is 12 residues long. V lost 0 bases and J lost 9; bases outside the gene matches: 1. CDR3 in DNA: TGCGCCAGCAGCTTGGGGACAGGGCAAGCTTTCTTT. It codes for CASSLGTGQAFF. Variable domain in full (rest from reference TRBV5-1 and TRBJ1-1): KAGVTQTPRYLIKTRGQQVTLSCSPISGHRSVSWYQQTPGQGLQFLFEYFSETQRNKGNFPGRFSGRQFSNSRSEMNVSTLELGDSALYLCASSLGTGQAFFGQGTRLTVV.

A few counts support this clonotype. V usage is TRBV5-1 and J usage is TRBJ2-1, with 10 bases lining up with TRBD2. Losses at the gene ends were 4 bases for V and 9 bases for J; bases not matched to a gene: 10. CDR1 and CDR2 from the germline V gene are SGHRS and YFSETQ. CDR3 length: 15 residues. CDR3 residues: CASSDKREGRSEQFF. In DNA form, the CDR3 reads TGCGCCAGCAGCGATAAGCGGGAGGGCCGTAGTGAGCAGTTCTTC.

With respect to this clonotype: This may come from a read error, since a much larger clone is one base off. The chain combines TRBV19 with TRBJ1-5; tentatively, D is TRBD1 (6 bases). The CDR3 spans 16 residues. The germline V gene has CDR1 LNHDA and CDR2 SQIVND (reference sequence). The CDR3 protein is CATGQLLFYSNQPQRF. The CDR3, as DNA: TGTGCCACCGGACAGTTATTGTTCTATAGCAATCAGCCCCAGCGTTTT.

At least ten counts were recorded for this clonotype. The V and J genes are TRBV7-3 and TRBJ1-1; D is undetermined. Between the trimmed V and J ends, which lost 3 bases and 8 bases, there was a span of 13 bases. Germline V gene data show CDR1 as SGHTA and CDR2 as FQGTGA. This CDR3 has 13 residues. CDR3 DNA sequence: TGTGCCAGCAGCTTCAGTGGACGGGCGGAAGCTTTCTTT. Translating it yields CASSFSGRAEAFF.

The J gene is TRBJ2-7, the V gene TRBV7-2; TRBD1 might be the D (6 bases). Germline V gives CDR1 SGHTA, CDR2 FQGNSA. Between the trimmed V and J ends, which lost 5 bases and 5 bases, there was a span of 19 bases. CDR3 length: 15 residues. The CDR3 coding sequence is TGTGCCAGCAGCCAGGCCGGGACACGGGGCAACGAGCAGTACTTC. Translation: CASSQAGTRGNEQYF.

The genes are TRBV2 and TRBJ2-1; no clear D. CDR1 is SNHLY, CDR2 FYNNEI, per germline. The CDR3 is 14 residues long. The V and J ends lost 6 bases and 6 bases respectively, with 15 bases between them. The CDR3 spells CASRGVGGLNEQFF. The CDR3 DNA reads as TGTGCCAGCAGGGGCGTGGGTGGCCTCAATGAGCAGTTCTTC.